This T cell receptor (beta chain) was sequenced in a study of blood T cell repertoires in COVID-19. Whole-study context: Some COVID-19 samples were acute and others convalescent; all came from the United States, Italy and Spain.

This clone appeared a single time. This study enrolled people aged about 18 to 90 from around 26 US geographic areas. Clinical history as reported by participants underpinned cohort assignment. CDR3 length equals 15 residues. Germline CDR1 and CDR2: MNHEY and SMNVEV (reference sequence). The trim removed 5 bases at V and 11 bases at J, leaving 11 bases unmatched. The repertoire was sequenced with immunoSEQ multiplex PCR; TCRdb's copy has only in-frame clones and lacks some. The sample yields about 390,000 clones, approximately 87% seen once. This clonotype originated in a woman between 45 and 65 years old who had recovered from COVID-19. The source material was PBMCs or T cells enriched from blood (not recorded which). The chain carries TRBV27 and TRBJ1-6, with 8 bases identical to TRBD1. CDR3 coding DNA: TGTGCCAGCAGTCCGCTGAGACAGGGGCGGACACCCCTCCACTTT. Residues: CASSPLRQGRTPLHF.